The 29 T cell receptor beta chains below all came from one sample that was sequenced in a study of control samples from healthy donors and cancer patients. The repertoire was sequenced with immunoSEQ multiplex PCR; TCRdb's copy has only in-frame clones and lacks some. The repertoire has tens of thousands of clones, about 88% of them found once; the top ten carry under 15%. Source material: blood. These receptor sequences come from a woman in her 70s in good health.

This clone appeared once. The chain combines TRBV7-9 with TRBJ2-7; D remains ambiguous. The CDR3 consists of 13 residues. Germline V lookup: CDR1 SEHNR, CDR2 FQNEAQ (reference sequence). V was trimmed by 5 bases and J by 0 bases, leaving 8 bases between them. This CDR3 is CASSPPSSYEQYF. The CDR3 DNA follows: TGTGCCAGCAGCCCCCCCAGCTCCTACGAGCAGTACTTC.

The V gene is TRBV10-3, the J gene TRBJ1-1; D gene ambiguous. This CDR3 has 13 amino acids. Germline lookup yields CDR1 ENHRY and CDR2 SYGVKD. V gave up 0 bases and J gave up 10 bases, with 12 bases separating them. The CDR3 is CAISESAVAPAFF. CDR3 bases: TGTGCCATCAGTGAGTCGGCTGTGGCACCAGCTTTCTTT.

This clone was counted once. This chain connects TRBV20-1 to TRBJ2-7, with a weak D call TRBD1 (5 bases). The ends were cut back, 0 bases at V and 6 bases at J, with 6 bases in the middle. Germline CDR1 and CDR2: DFQATT and SNEGSKA (reference sequence). This CDR3 spans 11 amino acids. DNA of the CDR3: TGCAGTGCTAGAGATCAGGGCGAGCAGTACTTC. Protein: CSARDQGEQYF.

This chain connects TRBV19 to TRBJ1-2; weak D call: TRBD1 (5 bases). This CDR3 region has 12 residues. Trimming pared 3 bases from V and 8 bases from J, leaving 10 bases between. The germline gives CDR1 LNHDA, CDR2 SQIVND (reference sequence). The CDR3 here is CASSIKGNGYTF. The CDR3 DNA follows: TGTGCCAGTAGTATTAAGGGGAACGGCTACACCTTC.

The V gene is TRBV3-1 (or the pseudogene TRBV3-2), the J gene TRBJ2-1; no reliable D call. The CDR3 totals 15 residues. The germline V gene has CDR1 LGHDT and CDR2 YNNKEL (reference sequence). Trimming left V 1 base short and J 7 bases short, with 14 bases between. The CDR3 protein is CASSQGAGPRNEQFF. CDR3 in DNA: TGTGCCAGCAGCCAAGGCGCAGGCCCGAGGAATGAGCAGTTCTTC.

The V call is TRBV9, the J call TRBJ2-7; D unresolved. This CDR3 has 15 amino acids. The germline gives CDR1 SGDLS, CDR2 YYNGEE. With 0 bases removed from V and 9 bases from J, the gap between germline ends came to 19 bases. CDR3 region: CASSVVGRERCGQYF. CDR3 DNA: TGTGCCAGCAGCGTAGTCGGCCGAGAGAGGTGTGGGCAGTACTTC.

This clone was recorded a few times. This chain joins TRBV6-2 or TRBV6-3 and TRBJ1-6; maybe TRBD1 (5 bases). Per the germline V gene, CDR1 is MNHEY and CDR2 is SVGEGT. CDR3 size: 20 residues. Trimming took off 0 bases at V and 0 bases at J, with 18 bases between the two ends. CDR3: CASSYSLTKGRSSYNSPLHF. CDR3 sequence (DNA): TGTGCCAGCAGTTACTCGCTGACGAAGGGACGAAGCTCCTATAATTCACCCCTCCACTTT.

In its sample, this clone was seen a few times. The gene calls are TRBV10-3 and TRBJ1-1; 9 nucleotides agree with TRBD1. V trimming: 10 bases; J trimming: 4 bases; junction bases outside the gene matches: 4. The CDR3 has 12 residues. CDR1 is ENHRY and CDR2 is SYGVKD in the germline V gene. The CDR3 DNA reads TGTGCCAGCGGGACAGGGAGCACTGAAGCTTTCTTT. It specifies CASGTGSTEAFF.

The chain combines TRBV6-5 with TRBJ1-5; D gene uncertain. The germline V gene encodes CDR1 MNHEY and CDR2 SVGAGI. This CDR3 comprises 13 residues. V gave up 2 bases and J gave up 8 bases, with 10 bases separating them. The CDR3: CASSYRVWEPQHF. CDR3 sequence (DNA): TGTGCCAGCAGTTACCGCGTCTGGGAGCCCCAGCATTTT.

The V and J genes are TRBV27 and TRBJ1-2; D is possibly TRBD1 (5 bases). The CDR3 has 13 amino acids. V shed 4 bases and J shed 4 bases, with 10 bases lying between them. CDR1 and CDR2 from the germline V gene are MNHEY and SMNVEV (reference sequence). CDR3 bases: TGTGCCAGCAGTTCCGGGGGAGGCTATGGCTACACCTTC. It yields the protein CASSSGGGYGYTF.

The chain is built from TRBV12-3 or TRBV12-4 and TRBJ1-2; D unclear. Deletions cut 1 base from V and 12 bases from J, with 9 bases between. This CDR3 contains 11 residues. The DNA of the CDR3 is TGTGCCAGCAGTTTAGGGCACCTCCACACCTTC. It specifies CASSLGHLHTF.

The chain couples TRBV2 to TRBJ1-2; D is unclear. This CDR3 contains 14 residues. Germline V CDR1 and CDR2: SNHLY, FYNNEI. The germline V and J ends were trimmed by 3 bases and 4 bases, with 12 bases remaining between them. The CDR3 protein is CASSDPGTVYGYTF. CDR3 sequence (DNA): TGTGCCAGCAGTGACCCTGGCACCGTCTATGGCTACACCTTC.

This chain joins TRBV30 and TRBJ2-1, with D hard to call. This CDR3 has 13 residues. Per the germline V gene, CDR1 is GTSNPN and CDR2 is SVGIG (reference sequence). Trimming left V 0 bases short and J 8 bases short, with 11 bases between. The CDR3: CAWSVRPLDEQFF. CDR3 coding DNA: TGTGCCTGGAGTGTACGGCCCCTCGATGAGCAGTTCTTC. Full variable domain (outside the CDR3, taken from reference TRBV30 and TRBJ2-1): SQTIHQWPATLVQPVGSPLSLECTVEGTSNPNLYWYRQAAGRGLQLLFYSVGIGQISSEVPQNLSASRPQDRQFILSSKKLLLSDSGFYLCAWSVRPLDEQFFGPGTRLTVL.

The rearrangement uses TRBV4-3 and TRBJ2-1; D call uncertain. Trimming removed 0 bases at V and 4 bases at J, with 10 bases between. Germline CDR1 reads LGHNA; CDR2 reads YSLEER. The CDR3 consists of 15 residues. DNA for the CDR3: TGCGCCAGCAGCCAAGATCCGGCCAGATACAATGAGCAGTTCTTC. As protein: CASSQDPARYNEQFF.

The sample holds a few counts of this clone. The CDR3 reads CASSPEVGGYTF. The DNA for the CDR3 is TGTGCCAGTAGTCCCGAGGTGGGGGGCTACACCTTC. This chain uses TRBV19 with TRBJ1-2; D is ambiguous. The CDR3 totals 12 residues. CDR1 and CDR2 (germline): LNHDA, SQIVND (reference sequence). Trimming pared 5 bases from V and 8 bases from J, leaving 12 bases between.

The rearrangement links TRBV20-1 to TRBJ2-3, with D perhaps matching TRBD2 (6 bases). Germline V gives CDR1 DFQATT, CDR2 SNEGSKA (reference sequence). Deletions cut 3 bases from V and 2 bases from J, with 12 bases between. The CDR3 runs to 14 residues. As DNA, the CDR3 is TGCAGTGCTAGTCGGGACTCAATCACAGATACGCAGTATTTT. It specifies CSASRDSITDTQYF.

The J gene is TRBJ1-5, the V gene TRBV10-1; D perhaps matches TRBD1 (6 bases). CDR3 length: 14 residues. With 2 bases removed from V and 7 bases from J, the gap between germline ends came to 12 bases. CDR1 and CDR2 (germline): WNHNN, SYGVQD (reference sequence). The CDR3 DNA is TGCGCCAGCAGTGAGGACAGGCTAAGGCAGCCCCAGCATTTT. This gives the protein CASSEDRLRQPQHF.

The CDR3 protein is CASSFGTSGGLGYEQYF. The CDR3 bases are TGTGCCAGCAGTTTCGGGACTAGCGGGGGGTTAGGCTACGAGCAGTACTTC. This chain joins TRBV27 and TRBJ2-7, with 15 bases matching TRBD2. CDR1 and CDR2 from the germline V gene are MNHEY and SMNVEV (reference sequence). This CDR3 is 17 amino acids long. J lost 3 bases, V lost 3 bases, and 6 bases had no gene match.

The rearrangement links TRBV10-3 to TRBJ1-4; 7 bases agree with TRBD1. Looked up from germline, CDR1 is ENHRY and CDR2 is SYGVKD. Trimming cost V 3 bases and J 11 bases; bases outside gene matches: 9. The CDR3 spans 14 residues. The CDR3 region is CAISDATGTAKLFF. For the CDR3, the DNA is TGTGCCATCAGTGATGCTACCGGGACAGCGAAACTGTTTTTT.

The chain employs TRBV5-5 and TRBJ2-5; no definite D call. Germline values: CDR1 SGHKS, CDR2 YYEKEE (reference sequence). The CDR3 covers 15 residues. V lost 0 bases and J 4 bases, leaving 13 bases between the germline ends. In DNA form, the CDR3 reads TGTGCCAGCAGCTTGGGGCTGGCCGCACGAGAGACCCAGTACTTC. Translation gives CASSLGLAARETQYF.

The chain carries TRBV5-1 and TRBJ1-1; 7 nucleotides match TRBD1. With V trimmed by 4 bases and J by 8 bases, 8 bases remained unmatched. Germline V lookup: CDR1 SGHRS, CDR2 YFSETQ. This CDR3 region has 13 residues. CDR3 sequence: CASSLRTGGEAFF. CDR3 bases: TGCGCCAGCAGCCTACGGACAGGTGGGGAAGCTTTCTTT.

This chain uses TRBV5-8 with TRBJ1-1; D is possibly TRBD1 (6 bases). Trimming removed 0 bases from V and 11 bases from J, with 11 bases in between. The CDR3 contains 12 residues. Germline lookup yields CDR1 SGHTS and CDR2 YDEGEE. In nucleotides, the CDR3 is TGTGCCAGCAGCTTGGTGGGGCAGGGGGCTTTCTTT. Amino acids: CASSLVGQGAFF.

This chain links TRBV4-1 with TRBJ2-4; 8 positions match TRBD2. Per the germline V gene, CDR1 is MGHRA and CDR2 is YSYEKL. The length of the CDR3 is 17 residues. V shed 2 bases, J shed 2 bases, and the junction held 8 bases outside the gene matches. This CDR3 is CASSQNAAGGPKNIQYF. The CDR3 DNA reads as TGCGCCAGCAGCCAAAACGCCGCGGGGGGACCCAAAAACATTCAGTACTTC.

The V gene is TRBV6-5, the J gene TRBJ1-1, with 9 bases aligning to TRBD1. The CDR3 contains 14 residues. CDR1 MNHEY and CDR2 SVGAGI come from the germline V gene. Trimming took 4 bases from V and 5 from J; bases not matched to a gene: 5. CDR3 sequence: CASSFTGGGTEAFF. The CDR3 bases are TGTGCCAGCAGTTTCACAGGGGGCGGAACTGAAGCTTTCTTT.

The chain joins TRBV30 to TRBJ1-1; possibly TRBD1 for D (5 bases). Trimming removed 3 bases at V and 9 bases at J, with 17 bases between. This CDR3 is built from 13 residues. Germline V CDR1 and CDR2: GTSNPN, SVGIG (reference sequence). CDR3 sequence: CAWRSDSWGKAFF. CDR3 sequence (DNA): TGTGCCTGGAGGTCTGACAGTTGGGGGAAAGCTTTCTTT.

The chain uses TRBV5-4 and TRBJ2-5, with D possibly being TRBD1 or TRBD2 (6 bases each). Trimming took 4 bases from V and 7 from J, leaving 17 bases between them. Germline CDR1 reads SGHNT; CDR2 reads YYREEE (reference sequence). CDR3 size: 14 residues. The CDR3 protein is CASSPGGGRGTQYF. The CDR3, as DNA: TGTGCCAGCAGCCCGGGTGGGGGGCGAGGGACCCAGTACTTC. Together with reference TRBV5-4 and TRBJ2-5, the CDR3 gives the full variable domain: ETGVTQSPTHLIKTRGQQVTLRCSSQSGHNTVSWYQQALGQGPQFIFQYYREEENGRGNFPPRFSGLQFPNYSSELNVNALELDDSALYLCASSPGGGRGTQYFGPGTRLLVL.

The count of this clone is one. The chain couples TRBV10-3 to TRBJ1-1; 8 bases map to TRBD1. The junction had 14 bases not matched to a gene; V was cut back by 10 bases and J by 7 bases. Germline lookup yields CDR1 ENHRY and CDR2 SYGVKD. CDR3 length: 14 amino acids. CDR3 region: CATLPGAGGSEAFF. As DNA, the CDR3 is TGTGCCACCCTACCCGGGGCAGGGGGCAGTGAAGCTTTCTTT.

In nucleotides, the CDR3 is TGCAGCGTTGAGGTGCTCCCTACCGAGACCCAGTACTTC. Translating gives CSVEVLPTETQYF. This chain connects TRBV29-1 to TRBJ2-5; D remains ambiguous. Germline V gives CDR1 SQVTM, CDR2 ANQGSEA. The CDR3 totals 13 residues. Deletions cut 3 bases from V and 5 bases from J, with 13 bases between.

The CDR3 reads CASSYTRVPGFYGYTF. The DNA of the CDR3 is TGTGCCAGCAGTTACACCCGAGTTCCTGGGTTCTATGGCTACACCTTC. The V call is TRBV6-6, the J call TRBJ1-2, with D uncertain. Germline V gives CDR1 MNHNY, CDR2 SVGAGI (reference sequence). Trimming took off 2 bases at V and 4 bases at J, with 17 bases between the two ends. The CDR3 runs 16 residues.